Listed below are T cell receptor beta chains from one sample, sequenced in a study of blood T cell repertoires in COVID-19. The protocol was immunoSEQ multiplex PCR, while the TCRdb copy is restricted to in-frame clones and leaves out a portion. The sample holds approximately 220,000 clones; about four fifths are singletons and the top ten take approximately 5%. Sequenced: PBMCs or T cells enriched from blood (not recorded which). These receptors originate from a woman between 45 and 60 years old who had been exposed to COVID-19. Both conserved end residues are part of each CDR3. Fields, in order: CDR3 length, V gene, D gene, J gene, clone size, CDR3 DNA, CDR3 protein. The D gene is left open where the match is weak. Size is stated for part of the rows, as once, few or many counts, or as a class when the clone is expanded.

len: 14
v_gene: TRBV7-9
d_gene: NA
j_gene: TRBJ1-2
abundance: NA
CDR3nt: TGTGCCAGCAGCTTTACCGCGATGGGCAATGGCTACACCTTC
CDR3aa: CASSFTAMGNGYTF

len: 14
v_gene: TRBV6-6
d_gene: NA
j_gene: TRBJ1-2
abundance: NA
CDR3nt: TGTGCCATCCCTACGGGGCAGGGGCATTATGGCTACACCTTC
CDR3aa: CAIPTGQGHYGYTF

len: 15
v_gene: TRBV11-2
d_gene: NA
j_gene: TRBJ1-2
abundance: once
CDR3nt: TGTGCCAGCAGCTTAGATCGGAGGGGTGACTATGGCTACACCTTC
CDR3aa: CASSLDRRGDYGYTF

len: 15
v_gene: TRBV28
d_gene: NA
j_gene: TRBJ2-7
abundance: few
CDR3nt: TGTGCCAGCAGTTCCTCCCGGGCAGGGCCCTACGAGCAGTACTTC
CDR3aa: CASSSSRAGPYEQYF

len: 11
v_gene: TRBV29-1
d_gene: TRBD1
j_gene: TRBJ1-1
abundance: few
CDR3nt: TGCAGCGCCGGACAGGGGATTAGGAATTTCTTT
CDR3aa: CSAGQGIRNFF

len: 12
v_gene: TRBV28
d_gene: NA
j_gene: TRBJ1-4
abundance: NA
CDR3nt: TGTGCCAGCAGTTTATCTAGAGAAAAACTGTTTTTT
CDR3aa: CASSLSREKLFF

len: 13
v_gene: TRBV12-3/TRBV12-4
d_gene: NA
j_gene: TRBJ2-2
abundance: few
CDR3nt: TGTGCCAGCAGTCGCTCAGGGGCCGGGGAGCTGTTTTTT
CDR3aa: CASSRSGAGELFF

len: 17
v_gene: TRBV7-9
d_gene: TRBD2
j_gene: TRBJ2-5
abundance: NA
CDR3nt: TGTGCCAGCAGCTTAGGCCTCGGGGCCCCGGGAGGAGGGACCCAGTACTTC
CDR3aa: CASSLGLGAPGGGTQYF

len: 14
v_gene: TRBV3-1/TRBV3-2
d_gene: NA
j_gene: TRBJ2-7
abundance: NA
CDR3nt: TGTGCCAGCAGCCTAGGGGGTACGTGGGTTCGTAGGGACTTC
CDR3aa: CASSLGGTWVRRDF

len: 16
v_gene: TRBV15
d_gene: NA
j_gene: TRBJ2-6
abundance: NA
CDR3nt: TGTGCCACCAGCAGAGTTGAGAGCTCTGGGGCCAACGTCCTGACTTTC
CDR3aa: CATSRVESSGANVLTF

len: 15
v_gene: TRBV30
d_gene: TRBD2
j_gene: TRBJ2-7
abundance: few
CDR3nt: TGTGCCTGGAGTGTACTGGGGGGGAGCTCCTACGAGCAGTACTTC
CDR3aa: CAWSVLGGSSYEQYF

len: 13
v_gene: TRBV2
d_gene: NA
j_gene: TRBJ1-1
abundance: many
CDR3nt: TGTGCCAGCAGTGAAAGGGGAACCACTGAAGCTTTCTTT
CDR3aa: CASSERGTTEAFF

len: 11
v_gene: TRBV28
d_gene: NA
j_gene: TRBJ1-2
abundance: few
CDR3nt: TGTGCCAGCAGTTTATTGGAGGGCTACACCTTC
CDR3aa: CASSLLEGYTF

len: 13
v_gene: TRBV19
d_gene: NA
j_gene: TRBJ1-1
abundance: NA
CDR3nt: TGTGCCAGTCAACCTCTAGCCAACACTGAAGCTTTCTTT
CDR3aa: CASQPLANTEAFF

len: 14
v_gene: TRBV19
d_gene: NA
j_gene: TRBJ2-7
abundance: NA
CDR3nt: TGTGCCAGTAGTATTTTCGGGATCTCCTACGAGCAGTACTTC
CDR3aa: CASSIFGISYEQYF

len: 14
v_gene: TRBV5-1
d_gene: NA
j_gene: TRBJ1-1
abundance: few
CDR3nt: TGCGCCAGCAGCCCTACTACAGGGCGGACTGAAGCTTTCTTT
CDR3aa: CASSPTTGRTEAFF

len: 15
v_gene: TRBV7-2
d_gene: NA
j_gene: TRBJ1-2
abundance: NA
CDR3nt: TGTGCCAGCAGCTTAGCCCGCAGGGTTCCCTATGGCTACACCTTC
CDR3aa: CASSLARRVPYGYTF

len: 13
v_gene: TRBV5-1
d_gene: NA
j_gene: TRBJ2-1
abundance: NA
CDR3nt: TGCGCCAGCAGCTTCTCAGGACAGAATGAGCAGTTCTTC
CDR3aa: CASSFSGQNEQFF

len: 14
v_gene: TRBV10-3
d_gene: TRBD1
j_gene: TRBJ1-5
abundance: once
CDR3nt: TGTGCCATCAGCGGGACAGGGGACAATCAGCCCCAGCATTTT
CDR3aa: CAISGTGDNQPQHF

len: 14
v_gene: TRBV6-6
d_gene: NA
j_gene: TRBJ2-7
abundance: NA
CDR3nt: TGTGCCAGCAGTTATGGAGGTGAAGCGTACGAGCAGTACTTC
CDR3aa: CASSYGGEAYEQYF

len: 11
v_gene: TRBV30
d_gene: NA
j_gene: TRBJ1-2
abundance: NA
CDR3nt: TGTGCCTGGAGACGGAGCTATGGCTACACCTTC
CDR3aa: CAWRRSYGYTF

len: 13
v_gene: TRBV28
d_gene: TRBD1
j_gene: TRBJ1-5
abundance: NA
CDR3nt: TGTGCCAGCAGCTCGACAGGGGCGAAGCCCCAGCATTTT
CDR3aa: CASSSTGAKPQHF

len: 13
v_gene: TRBV29-1
d_gene: NA
j_gene: TRBJ1-1
abundance: NA
CDR3nt: TGCAGCGTTGTATTGGATGATGGAGTTGAAGCTTTCTTT
CDR3aa: CSVVLDDGVEAFF

len: 12
v_gene: TRBV9
d_gene: NA
j_gene: TRBJ1-2
abundance: NA
CDR3nt: TGTGCCAGCAGCGGAGGGAGCTATGGCTACACCTTC
CDR3aa: CASSGGSYGYTF

len: 15
v_gene: TRBV2
d_gene: TRBD1
j_gene: TRBJ1-1
abundance: NA
CDR3nt: TGTGCCAGCAGTCCGGACAGGGGGCTTAGCACTGAAGCTTTCTTT
CDR3aa: CASSPDRGLSTEAFF

len: 10
v_gene: TRBV3-1/TRBV3-2
d_gene: NA
j_gene: TRBJ1-1
abundance: NA
CDR3nt: TGTGCCAGCAGCCAAGATCGGGCTTTCTTT
CDR3aa: CASSQDRAFF

len: 14
v_gene: TRBV20-1
d_gene: NA
j_gene: TRBJ1-3
abundance: NA
CDR3nt: TGCAGTGCTAGTCCCGGGAGCTCTGGAAACACCATATATTTT
CDR3aa: CSASPGSSGNTIYF

len: 11
v_gene: TRBV30
d_gene: NA
j_gene: TRBJ1-1
abundance: NA
CDR3nt: TGTGCCCTGGGGCTGAACACTGAAGCTTTCTTT
CDR3aa: CALGLNTEAFF

len: 15
v_gene: TRBV10-2
d_gene: TRBD2
j_gene: TRBJ2-3
abundance: NA
CDR3nt: TGCGCCAGCAGTGCACTAGCGGGCAGAACAGATACGCAGTATTTT
CDR3aa: CASSALAGRTDTQYF

len: 13
v_gene: TRBV19
d_gene: TRBD1
j_gene: TRBJ1-2
abundance: NA
CDR3nt: TGTGCCAGTAGTTCGCCAGGGGGCTTTGGCTACACCTTC
CDR3aa: CASSSPGGFGYTF

len: 13
v_gene: TRBV29-1
d_gene: TRBD1
j_gene: TRBJ2-5
abundance: NA
CDR3nt: TGCAGCGTACGGGACAGCCCAGGGGAGACCCAGTACTTC
CDR3aa: CSVRDSPGETQYF

len: 14
v_gene: TRBV19
d_gene: TRBD1
j_gene: TRBJ2-3
abundance: NA
CDR3nt: TGTGCCAGTAGTCTTGGACAGGCATTCGATACGCAGTATTTT
CDR3aa: CASSLGQAFDTQYF